Shown below are 8 T cell receptor beta chains from a single sample sequenced in a study of response to subunit inactivated influenza vaccine. TCRdb fed the RT-PCR reads into MiXCR, producing one record per CDR3 protein. The sample shows approximately 290,000 distinct CDR3 sequences, roughly 22% of them seen only once. The sample in question was PBMCs from blood, obtained roughly 20 months after vaccination. Source of these receptors: a man aged 50 to 69 who received an inactivated influenza vaccine.

The V gene is TRBV20-1, the J gene TRBJ2-7; a weak D match, TRBD1 (5 bases). V shed 0 bases and J shed 3 bases, with 18 bases lying between them. This CDR3 has 16 residues. Germline V gene data show CDR1 as DFQATT and CDR2 as SNEGSKA (reference sequence). CDR3 DNA: TGCAGTGCTAGAGATAAAACAGGTTTCCTAAACTACGAGCAGTACTTC. This gives the protein CSARDKTGFLNYEQYF.

This clonotype came up many times. J is TRBJ1-5 and V is TRBV10-2, with a possible D match to TRBD1 (5 bases). The germline V gene encodes CDR1 WSHSY and CDR2 SAAADI. This CDR3 spans 14 amino acids. Trimming pared 3 bases from V and 4 bases from J, leaving 10 bases between. The CDR3 spells CASSDAGSNQPQHF. CDR3 nucleotides: TGCGCCAGCAGTGACGCAGGGTCGAATCAGCCCCAGCATTTT.

The table lists this clonotype with a count of one. This chain connects TRBV7-9 to TRBJ2-5; unclear D gene. Germline-derived CDR1 and CDR2 are SEHNR and FQNEAQ (reference sequence). V was shortened by 2 bases and J by 2 bases, with 12 bases between the two germline ends. This CDR3 is built from 15 residues. The CDR3 region is CASSLFGETQETQYF. The CDR3 nucleotides read TGTGCCAGCAGCTTATTTGGGGAAACTCAAGAGACCCAGTACTTC.

The table lists this clonotype with many counts. This chain joins TRBV6-1 and TRBJ1-6, with TRBD1 identical over 7 bases. V was pared by 3 bases and J by 9 bases, with 8 bases of the junction left unmatched. Germline V gene data show CDR1 as MNHNS and CDR2 as SASEGT. The CDR3 consists of 15 residues. The CDR3 bases are TGTGCCAGCAGTGAGACAGGGAGAGGGGGTTCACCCCTCCACTTT. This gives the protein CASSETGRGGSPLHF.

This clonotype was observed a few times. The chain employs TRBV20-1 and TRBJ2-5; D is possibly TRBD1 or TRBD2 (6 bases each). Germline V gene lookup returns CDR1 DFQATT and CDR2 SNEGSKA (reference sequence). Between the trimmed V and J ends, which lost 5 bases and 5 bases, there was a span of 18 bases. The CDR3 covers 14 residues. The CDR3 sequence is CSAGQRGASETQYF. The DNA for the CDR3 is TGCAGTGCTGGGCAAAGGGGGGCCTCGGAGACCCAGTACTTC.

This clonotype was observed a few times. This rearrangement joins TRBV6-5 to TRBJ1-5; no firm D call. There are 15 residues in the CDR3. Trimming removed 0 bases at V and 7 bases at J, with 13 bases between. Germline CDR1 MNHEY, CDR2 SVGAGI. CDR3 nucleotide sequence: TGTGCCAGCAGTTACTCGTCAAGGGATGGACAGCCCCAGCATTTT. Its protein is CASSYSSRDGQPQHF.

This clonotype was seen a few times. The rearrangement joins TRBV3-1 to TRBJ1-5, with no clear D. V was cut by 4 bases and J by 9 bases, with 13 bases left in between. The CDR3 has 13 residues. The germline CDR1 and CDR2 sequences are LGHDT and YNNKEL (reference sequence). The CDR3 reads CASSPSRYGPQHF. CDR3 bases: TGTGCCAGCAGCCCGAGTAGGTATGGGCCCCAGCATTTT.

V usage is TRBV7-9 and J usage is TRBJ1-2; possibly TRBD1 for D (5 bases). Germline V CDR1 and CDR2: SEHNR, FQNEAQ (reference sequence). CDR3 length: 16 amino acids. Between the trimmed V and J ends, which lost 1 base and 8 bases, there was a span of 20 bases. CDR3 coding DNA: TGTGCCAGCAGCTTAGGCCGGGGGGATTTCAACGCGGGCTACACCTTC. Its translation: CASSLGRGDFNAGYTF.